This entry lists 22 T cell receptor beta chains sequenced from one sample in a study of blood T cell repertoires in COVID-19. Clones were sequenced by immunoSEQ multiplex PCR, and TCRdb holds only the in-frame ones, with some missing. The sample carries 70,000 or so clones, 76% recorded once. The sample taken for sequencing was peripheral blood. The receptors stem from a man aged 60-69 years with COVID-19, enrolled during active disease.

This rearrangement joins TRBV29-1 to TRBJ2-3, with a weak D call TRBD2 (6 bases). The CDR3 sequence is 12 residues long. V gave up 7 bases and J gave up 6 bases, with 14 bases separating them. The germline V gene encodes CDR1 SQVTM and CDR2 ANQGSEA. The DNA for the CDR3 is TGCAGCGGATTCGGAGGGCCGGATACGCAGTATTTT. It translates to CSGFGGPDTQYF.

This clone was picked up a small number of times. Other DNA sequences in this specimen translate into the identical CDR3. The V and J genes are TRBV10-2 and TRBJ2-5; the match to TRBD1 covers 7 bases. Trimming at V came to 6 bases and at J to 4 bases, leaving 5 bases not matched to a gene. Looked up from germline, CDR1 is WSHSY and CDR2 is SAAADI. This CDR3 spans 13 amino acids. DNA for the CDR3: TGCGCCAGCAGGAGGGGGCGCGGAGAGACCCAGTACTTC. It is translated as CASRRGRGETQYF.

V and J are TRBV14 and TRBJ2-2; 7 bases align to TRBD1. Germline CDR1 reads SGHDN; CDR2 reads FVKESK. The V segment lost 4 bases and the J segment 4 bases; nucleotides outside the gene matches: 6. The CDR3 consists of 15 residues. CDR3 residues: CASSRRQGTTGELFF. The CDR3 DNA is TGTGCCAGCAGCCGAAGACAGGGAACCACCGGGGAGCTGTTTTTT.

The rearrangement uses TRBV5-1 and TRBJ1-5; TRBD1 agrees at 7 bases. The germline V gene encodes CDR1 SGHRS and CDR2 YFSETQ. The V segment lost 4 bases and the J segment 5 bases; nucleotides outside the gene matches: 3. The CDR3 loop spans 13 amino acids. The CDR3 reads CASSLGTDQPQHF. DNA for the CDR3: TGCGCCAGCAGCCTTGGGACAGATCAGCCCCAGCATTTT.

V is TRBV11-2 and J is TRBJ2-2, with D unclear. The ends were cut back, 5 bases at V and 3 bases at J, with 10 bases in the middle. The CDR3 contains 14 residues. Germline V gene lookup returns CDR1 SGHAT and CDR2 FQNNGV. The CDR3 DNA reads TGTGCCAGCAGCCCGGCCGGGTACACCGGGGAGCTGTTTTTT. It translates to CASSPAGYTGELFF.

The V and J genes are TRBV9 and TRBJ2-3; 11 positions match TRBD1. The J segment lost 3 bases and the V segment lost 3 bases, leaving 3 bases of the junction unmatched. The V gene's germline CDR1 is SGDLS and CDR2 YYNGEE. CDR3 length: 15 residues. CDR3 sequence reads: CASSGTGGETDTQYF. DNA of the CDR3: TGTGCCAGCAGCGGGACAGGGGGCGAAACAGATACGCAGTATTTT.

This clone was found a few times. The chain carries TRBV5-1 and TRBJ2-2, with 8 positions matching TRBD2. Trimming took 2 bases from V and 5 from J; bases not matched to a gene: 14. Looked up from germline, CDR1 is SGHRS and CDR2 is YFSETQ. The CDR3 runs 18 residues. For the CDR3, the DNA is TGCGCCAGCAGCTTAAAGGGGTCTCTAGCGGGTGTTACCGGGGAGCTGTTTTTT. Translation: CASSLKGSLAGVTGELFF.

The chain uses TRBV9 and TRBJ2-7, with D perhaps TRBD1 (5 bases). Germline CDR1 SGDLS, CDR2 YYNGEE. Trimming removed 0 bases from V and 1 base from J, with 11 bases in between. The length of the CDR3 is 15 residues. CDR3 amino acids: CASSVGWGQSYEQYF. The DNA for the CDR3 is TGTGCCAGCAGCGTAGGGTGGGGCCAGTCCTACGAGCAGTACTTC.

The chain couples TRBV10-1 to TRBJ1-4; D might be TRBD1 (6 bases). The CDR3 contains 13 residues. V was pared by 2 bases and J by 7 bases, with 8 bases between. Germline-derived CDR1 and CDR2 are WNHNN and SYGVQD (reference sequence). The CDR3 spells CASSEQGTEKLFF. CDR3 in DNA: TGCGCCAGCAGTGAGCAGGGGACTGAAAAACTGTTTTTT.

The chain recombines TRBV19 with TRBJ2-2; TRBD1 is a possible D gene (6 bases). Germline CDR1 is LNHDA and CDR2 is SQIVND (reference sequence). Trimming cost V 3 bases and J 6 bases, with 11 bases left between them. The CDR3 totals 14 residues. The CDR3 sequence: CASSIQGSAGELFF. CDR3 nucleotides: TGTGCCAGTAGTATCCAGGGGAGCGCCGGGGAGCTGTTTTTT. Full variable domain (missing parts from reference TRBV19 and TRBJ2-2): DGGITQSPKYLFRKEGQNVTLSCEQNLNHDAMYWYRQDPGQGLRLIYYSQIVNDFQKGDIAEGYSVSREKKESFPLTVTSAQKNPTAFYLCASSIQGSAGELFFGEGSRLTVL.

This chain links TRBV19 with TRBJ1-5, with 7 bases matching TRBD1. Germline V CDR1 and CDR2: LNHDA, SQIVND (reference sequence). V was pared by 3 bases and J by 7 bases, with 6 bases of the junction left unmatched. The CDR3 is 14 amino acids. The CDR3 is CASSIQGGDQPQHF. CDR3 DNA: TGTGCCAGTAGTATCCAGGGGGGTGACCAGCCCCAGCATTTT.

The chain combines TRBV6-5 with TRBJ2-7; D call uncertain. The V gene lost 7 bases and the J gene lost 2 bases, with 9 bases spanning the gap. The CDR3 is made up of 12 amino acids. The V gene's germline CDR1 is MNHEY and CDR2 SVGAGI. In DNA form, the CDR3 reads TGTGCCAGCACTGGAACTACCTACGAGCAGTACTTC. It yields the protein CASTGTTYEQYF.

The chain couples TRBV29-1 to TRBJ2-5; no reliable D call. The germline CDR1 and CDR2 sequences are SQVTM and ANQGSEA. V lost 7 bases to trimming and J lost 5 bases, with 14 bases between them. The CDR3 is made up of 12 amino acids. CDR3 bases: TGCAGCGCCGAGATCCAGGCGGAGACCCAGTACTTC. Its protein is CSAEIQAETQYF.

This clone has ten or more counts. The V call is TRBV30, the J call TRBJ1-5; D is ambiguous. Trimming took 2 bases from V and 10 from J, leaving 15 bases between them. This CDR3 has 13 residues. Germline V gene sequence: CDR1 GTSNPN, CDR2 SVGIG (reference sequence). This chain's CDR3 is CAWSLGSLGPQHF. CDR3 bases: TGTGCCTGGAGTTTGGGCTCTTTGGGCCCCCAGCATTTT.

The CDR3 spells CASRPDRVKNQPQHF. In DNA form, the CDR3 reads TGTGCCAGCAGACCGGACAGGGTGAAGAATCAGCCCCAGCATTTT. J is TRBJ1-5 and V is TRBV27; 8 bases agree with TRBD1. The CDR3 is 15 amino acids. V trimming: 6 bases; J trimming: 4 bases; junction bases outside the gene matches: 8. Germline-derived CDR1 and CDR2 are MNHEY and SMNVEV (reference sequence).

The chain links TRBV7-9 to TRBJ2-1; 12 nucleotides agree with TRBD2. The CDR3 is made up of 15 amino acids. V lost 2 bases and J lost 6; bases outside the gene matches: 2. Looked up from germline, CDR1 is SEHNR and CDR2 is FQNEAQ (reference sequence). CDR3 region: CASSLTSGGFNEQFF. CDR3 nucleotides: TGTGCCAGCAGCTTAACTAGCGGGGGGTTCAATGAGCAGTTCTTC.

V is TRBV11-1 and J is TRBJ1-5; D may be TRBD1 (5 bases). Germline values: CDR1 SGHAT, CDR2 FQDESV (reference sequence). The CDR3 spans 13 residues. V was pared by 1 base and J by 9 bases, with 10 bases between. CDR3 protein: CASSLDGGWPQHF. The CDR3 region has the DNA TGTGCCAGCAGCTTAGATGGGGGGTGGCCCCAGCATTTT.

A single count supports this clone. This chain connects TRBV3-1 (or the pseudogene TRBV3-2) to TRBJ2-7, with TRBD2 identical over 11 bases. This CDR3 spans 19 amino acids. Germline lookup yields CDR1 LGHDT and CDR2 YNNKEL (reference sequence). V gave up 1 base and J gave up 5 bases; unmatched junction bases: 16. CDR3 in DNA: TGTGCCAGCAGCCAAGGTTCGGGTAGCGGGAGGGCCAATCGCCACGAGCAGTACTTC. It specifies CASSQGSGSGRANRHEQYF.

The chain has TRBV2 and TRBJ2-5; D is unresolved. V lost 6 bases and J lost 5, with 10 bases in between. The CDR3 totals 12 residues. Looked up from germline, CDR1 is SNHLY and CDR2 is FYNNEI. CDR3 amino acids: CASRSTYETQYF. CDR3 in DNA: TGTGCCAGCAGGTCCACTTATGAGACCCAGTACTTC.

The chain uses TRBV9 and TRBJ2-1; tentatively, D is TRBD2 (5 bases). Trimming stripped 3 bases from V and 4 bases from J, with 14 bases between. The CDR3 runs to 15 residues. From germline, CDR1 is SGDLS and CDR2 YYNGEE. The CDR3 spells CASSGAETPYNEQFF. The CDR3 nucleotides read TGTGCCAGCAGCGGAGCGGAGACCCCTTACAATGAGCAGTTCTTC.

The chain joins TRBV11-2 to TRBJ2-2; no clear D gene. Trimming removed 3 bases at V and 4 bases at J, with 6 bases between. The CDR3 runs to 13 residues. The germline gives CDR1 SGHAT, CDR2 FQNNGV. CDR3 loop: CASSLISTGELFF. Written as DNA, the CDR3 is TGTGCCAGCAGCTTGATTAGCACCGGGGAGCTGTTTTTT.

The chain carries TRBV11-2 and TRBJ1-3, with D possibly matching TRBD1 (5 bases). The V end was cut by 5 bases, the J end by 2 bases, with 13 bases between. CDR1 and CDR2 from the germline V gene are SGHAT and FQNNGV. The CDR3 contains 15 residues. The CDR3 region is CASSPNRNPGNTIYF. The CDR3 region has the DNA TGTGCCAGCAGCCCAAACAGGAATCCTGGAAACACCATATATTTT.